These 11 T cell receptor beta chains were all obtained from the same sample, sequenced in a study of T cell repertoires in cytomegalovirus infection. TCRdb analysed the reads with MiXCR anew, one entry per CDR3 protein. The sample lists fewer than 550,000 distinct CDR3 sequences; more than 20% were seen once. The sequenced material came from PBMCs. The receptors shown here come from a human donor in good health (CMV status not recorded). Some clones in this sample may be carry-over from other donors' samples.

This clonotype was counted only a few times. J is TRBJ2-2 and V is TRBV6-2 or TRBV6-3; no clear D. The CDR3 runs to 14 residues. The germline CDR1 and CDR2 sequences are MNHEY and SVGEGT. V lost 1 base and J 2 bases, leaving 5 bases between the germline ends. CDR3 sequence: CASSYLRNTGELFF. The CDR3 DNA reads TGTGCCAGCAGTTACTTACGTAACACCGGGGAGCTGTTTTTT.

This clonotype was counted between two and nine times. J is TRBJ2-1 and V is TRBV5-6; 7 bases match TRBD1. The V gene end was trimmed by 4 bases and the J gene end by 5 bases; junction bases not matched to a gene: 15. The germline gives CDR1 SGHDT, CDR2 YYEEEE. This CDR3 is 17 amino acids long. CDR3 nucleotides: TGTGCCAGCAGCCTTAGACTAACAGGGGTACTGAACAATGAGCAGTTCTTC. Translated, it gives CASSLRLTGVLNNEQFF. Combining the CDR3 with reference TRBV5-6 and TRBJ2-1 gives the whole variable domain DAGVTQSPTHLIKTRGQQVTLRCSPKSGHDTVSWYQQALGQGPQFIFQYYEEEERQRGNFPDRFSGHQFPNYSSELNVNALLLGDSALYLCASSLRLTGVLNNEQFFGPGTRLTVL.

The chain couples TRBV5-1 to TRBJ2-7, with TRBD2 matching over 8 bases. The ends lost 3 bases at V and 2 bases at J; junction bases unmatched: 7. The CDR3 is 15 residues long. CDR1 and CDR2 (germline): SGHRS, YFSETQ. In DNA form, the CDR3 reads TGCGCCAGCAGCTCAGCGGGACTAGTCACCTACGAGCAGTACTTC. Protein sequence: CASSSAGLVTYEQYF.

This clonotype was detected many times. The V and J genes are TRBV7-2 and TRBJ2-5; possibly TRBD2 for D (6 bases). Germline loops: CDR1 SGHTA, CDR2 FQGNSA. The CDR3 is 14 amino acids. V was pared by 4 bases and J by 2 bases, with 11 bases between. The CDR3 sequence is CASSSTRGQETQYF. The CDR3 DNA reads TGTGCCAGCAGCTCAACTCGGGGGCAAGAGACCCAGTACTTC.

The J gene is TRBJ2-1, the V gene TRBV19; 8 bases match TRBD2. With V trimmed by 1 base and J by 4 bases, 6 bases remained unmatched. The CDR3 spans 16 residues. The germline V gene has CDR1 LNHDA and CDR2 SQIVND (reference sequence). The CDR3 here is CASSIVGVAGYNEQFF. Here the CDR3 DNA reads TGTGCCAGTAGTATAGTCGGGGTAGCGGGATACAATGAGCAGTTCTTC.

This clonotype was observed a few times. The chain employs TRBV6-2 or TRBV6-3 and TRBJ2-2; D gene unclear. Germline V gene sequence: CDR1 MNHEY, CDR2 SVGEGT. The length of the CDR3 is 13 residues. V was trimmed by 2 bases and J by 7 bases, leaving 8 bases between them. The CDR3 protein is CASSYIPVGELFF. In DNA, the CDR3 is TGTGCCAGCAGTTACATTCCAGTCGGGGAGCTGTTTTTT.

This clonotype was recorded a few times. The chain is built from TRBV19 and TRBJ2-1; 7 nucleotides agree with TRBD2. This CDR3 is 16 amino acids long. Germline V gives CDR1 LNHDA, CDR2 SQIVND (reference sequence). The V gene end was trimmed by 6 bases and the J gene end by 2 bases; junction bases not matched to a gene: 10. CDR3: CASRPSGAPAYNEQFF. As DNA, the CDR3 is TGTGCCAGTAGACCTAGCGGAGCTCCCGCCTACAATGAGCAGTTCTTC. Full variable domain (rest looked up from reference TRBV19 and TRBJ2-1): DGGITQSPKYLFRKEGQNVTLSCEQNLNHDAMYWYRQDPGQGLRLIYYSQIVNDFQKGDIAEGYSVSREKKESFPLTVTSAQKNPTAFYLCASRPSGAPAYNEQFFGPGTRLTVL.

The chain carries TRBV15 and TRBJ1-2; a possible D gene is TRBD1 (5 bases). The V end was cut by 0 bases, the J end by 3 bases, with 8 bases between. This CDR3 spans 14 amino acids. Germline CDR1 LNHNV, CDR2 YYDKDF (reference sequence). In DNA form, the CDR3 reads TGTGCCACCAGCAGAGACGCGGGGGACTATGGCTACACCTTC. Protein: CATSRDAGDYGYTF.

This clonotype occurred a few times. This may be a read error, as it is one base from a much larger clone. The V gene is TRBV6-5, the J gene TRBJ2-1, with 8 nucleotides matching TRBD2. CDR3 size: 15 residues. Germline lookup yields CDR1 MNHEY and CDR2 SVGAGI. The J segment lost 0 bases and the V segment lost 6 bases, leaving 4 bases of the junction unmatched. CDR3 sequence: CASSYGRGSYNEQFF. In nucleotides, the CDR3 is TGTGCCAGCAGCTACGGGAGGGGCTCCTACAATGAGCAGTTCTTC.

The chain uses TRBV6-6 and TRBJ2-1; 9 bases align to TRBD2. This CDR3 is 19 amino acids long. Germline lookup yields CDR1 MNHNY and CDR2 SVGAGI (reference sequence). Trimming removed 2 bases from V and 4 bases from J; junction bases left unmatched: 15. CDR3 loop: CASSYTTIARREGYNEQFF. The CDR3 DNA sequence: TGTGCCAGCAGTTACACGACGATTGCGCGGCGGGAGGGGTACAATGAGCAGTTCTTC.

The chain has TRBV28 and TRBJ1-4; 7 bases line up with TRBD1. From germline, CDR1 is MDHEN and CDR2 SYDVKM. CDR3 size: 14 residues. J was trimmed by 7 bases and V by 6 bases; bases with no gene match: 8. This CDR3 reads CASSSGGRFEKLFF. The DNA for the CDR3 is TGTGCCAGCAGCTCAGGGGGGCGGTTTGAAAAACTGTTTTTT.